Following are 26 T cell receptor beta chains from one sample sequenced in a study of cytomegalovirus exposure and HLA in healthy donors. Amplification used 60 Vbeta primers and 13 Jbeta primers. Clones were sequenced by immunoSEQ multiplex PCR, and TCRdb holds only the in-frame ones, with some missing. The table records about 110,000 clones, about 80% of them present only once. Sequencing was carried out using PBMCs. These receptors came from a woman aged 45-60 years in good health and CMV-seropositive.

The V gene is TRBV9, the J gene TRBJ1-2; TRBD1 matches 9 bases. Per the germline V gene, CDR1 is SGDLS and CDR2 is YYNGEE. V gave up 3 bases and J gave up 8 bases; unmatched junction bases: 8. CDR3 length equals 14 residues. The DNA for the CDR3 is TGTGCCAGCAGCGCCTCCGGGACAGGGAAAGGCTACACCTTC. It encodes CASSASGTGKGYTF.

The chain recombines TRBV27 with TRBJ2-7, with 8 positions matching TRBD2. This CDR3 comprises 14 residues. With 3 bases clipped from V and 2 bases from J, the junction kept 3 bases outside the gene matches. From germline, CDR1 is MNHEY and CDR2 SMNVEV (reference sequence). CDR3 DNA: TGTGCCAGCAGTTTGCGGGGGGACGCCTACGAGCAGTACTTC. Encoded protein: CASSLRGDAYEQYF.

Here the CDR3 DNA reads TGTGCCAGCAGCTTAATTGGGGGCGCTGAAGCTTTCTTT. It encodes CASSLIGGAEAFF. The chain employs TRBV7-2 and TRBJ1-1, with D possibly TRBD1 on 6 matching bases. The germline V gene has CDR1 SGHTA and CDR2 FQGNSA. The V end was cut by 2 bases, the J end by 6 bases, with 10 bases between. The CDR3 covers 13 residues.

The chain recombines TRBV7-3 with TRBJ1-6; 7 nucleotides line up with TRBD1. V shed 5 bases and J 7 bases; nucleotides not matched to a gene: 5. Germline assignment: CDR1 SGHTA and CDR2 FQGTGA. The CDR3 consists of 14 residues. Here the CDR3 DNA reads TGTGCCAGCAGCCGAGGGACAGCCAATTCACCCCTCCACTTT. Residues: CASSRGTANSPLHF.

This clone was counted between two and nine times. The chain joins TRBV6-1 to TRBJ2-7, with 14 nucleotides matching TRBD2. Germline V gene data show CDR1 as MNHNS and CDR2 as SASEGT. Germline trimming cut 9 bases from V and 3 bases from J; bases unmatched to any gene: 1. The CDR3 has 13 residues. This chain's CDR3 is CASGTSGGYEQYF. For the CDR3, the DNA is TGTGCCAGTGGGACTAGCGGGGGCTACGAGCAGTACTTC.

CDR3 in amino acids: CASSPGRGRLYEQYF. For the CDR3, the DNA is TGTGCCAGTAGTCCTGGAAGGGGGAGACTCTACGAGCAGTACTTC. This rearrangement joins TRBV19 to TRBJ2-7; TRBD1 might be the D (6 bases). In germline, CDR1 is LNHDA, CDR2 SQIVND (reference sequence). The CDR3 is made up of 15 amino acids. Deletions cut 5 bases from V and 3 bases from J, with 17 bases between.

V and J are TRBV7-2 and TRBJ2-5, with D unresolved. Trimming removed 0 bases at V and 4 bases at J, with 9 bases between. CDR3 length equals 14 residues. Germline values: CDR1 SGHTA, CDR2 FQGNSA. The CDR3 DNA is TGTGCCAGCAGCTTAGCGCCCGCAGTAGAGACCCAGTACTTC. Encoded protein: CASSLAPAVETQYF.

V and J are TRBV9 and TRBJ1-5; possible D gene TRBD1, 5 bases. Germline CDR1 reads SGDLS; CDR2 reads YYNGEE. The CDR3 covers 16 residues. The V end was cut by 4 bases, the J end by 5 bases, with 19 bases between. DNA for the CDR3: TGTGCCAGCAGCCCCGCATCTGGGGCCAAGGATCAGCCCCAGCATTTT. It is translated as CASSPASGAKDQPQHF.

This chain links TRBV7-2 with TRBJ2-5; D is possibly TRBD2 (7 bases). The germline V and J ends were trimmed by 1 base and 5 bases, with 14 bases remaining between them. The CDR3 consists of 15 residues. In germline, CDR1 is SGHTA, CDR2 FQGNSA. For the CDR3, the DNA is TGTGCCAGCAGCTTAGAGGCCGGGGGGCGGGAGACCCAGTACTTC. The encoded protein is CASSLEAGGRETQYF.

Comment on this clone: Because the CDR3 is missing its conserved closing phenylalanine or tryptophan, this is likely a read error. V and J are TRBV5-4 and TRBJ1-2, with 9 bases identical to TRBD1. V gave up 0 bases and J gave up 8 bases; unmatched junction bases: 14. The CDR3 is 17 amino acids. CDR1 SGHNT and CDR2 YYREEE come from the germline V gene (reference sequence). The CDR3 is CASSLAGDGTGLSGYTS. CDR3 sequence (DNA): TGTGCCAGCAGCTTGGCCGGTGACGGGACAGGGTTATCCGGCTACACCTCC.

Notes on this clone: At one end, the junction sequence differs from germline, possibly due to a read error. The genes are TRBV7-3 and TRBJ1-1, with a possible D match to TRBD1 (6 bases). CDR1 and CDR2 from the germline V gene are SGHTA and FQGTGA. The CDR3 covers 15 residues. CDR3 in amino acids: CSSSLLGGLDTEAFF. The CDR3 region has the DNA TGTTCCAGCAGCTTATTGGGGGGGCTGGACACTGAAGCTTTCTTT.

The V and J genes are TRBV6-4 and TRBJ2-1, with a possible D match to TRBD2 (6 bases). The length of the CDR3 is 16 residues. Trimming took 6 bases from V and 0 from J, leaving 15 bases between them. Germline CDR1 MRHNA, CDR2 SNTAGT. CDR3 nucleotides: TGTGCCAGCAGCCGGGGGTTTCGTATCTCCTACAATGAGCAGTTCTTC. It specifies CASSRGFRISYNEQFF.

The chain carries TRBV27 and TRBJ2-6; the D is unclear. Trimming took off 6 bases at V and 4 bases at J, with 13 bases between the two ends. The CDR3 is 15 amino acids. Looked up from germline, CDR1 is MNHEY and CDR2 is SMNVEV (reference sequence). The CDR3 region is CASSFSFLGANVLTF. CDR3 nucleotides: TGTGCCAGCAGCTTCAGTTTCTTGGGGGCCAACGTCCTGACTTTC.

V is TRBV4-3 and J is TRBJ1-1; D is ambiguous. V lost 0 bases and J lost 4, with 9 bases in between. CDR3 size: 14 residues. From germline, CDR1 is LGHNA and CDR2 YSLEER. The CDR3 is CASSQEGLGTEAFF. CDR3 coding DNA: TGCGCCAGCAGCCAAGAAGGACTCGGCACTGAAGCTTTCTTT.

The chain combines TRBV18 with TRBJ2-3; 7 bases line up with TRBD2. Germline CDR1 is KGHSH and CDR2 is LQKENI. The CDR3 is made up of 15 amino acids. Trimming at V came to 3 bases and at J to 5 bases, leaving 8 bases not matched to a gene. The CDR3 protein is CASSPQRGRLDTQYF. CDR3 sequence (DNA): TGTGCCAGCTCACCTCAGCGGGGACGCCTAGATACGCAGTATTTT.

V usage is TRBV29-1 and J usage is TRBJ1-2, with 7 bases fitting TRBD1. This CDR3 has 12 amino acids. V shed 6 bases, J shed 8 bases, and the junction held 9 bases outside the gene matches. In germline, CDR1 is SQVTM, CDR2 ANQGSEA. The CDR3 loop reads CSVVYRGGGYTF. The CDR3 DNA reads TGCAGCGTCGTATACAGGGGAGGCGGCTACACCTTC.

The rearrangement joins TRBV7-3 to TRBJ2-1; 11 bases align to TRBD2. After removal of 4 bases from V and 6 bases from J, the junction contained 5 bases not matched to a gene. The CDR3 length is 15 residues. Germline V gene sequence: CDR1 SGHTA, CDR2 FQGTGA. The CDR3 coding sequence is TGTGCCAGCAGCTACGGGACTAGCGGAGGCAATGAGCAGTTCTTC. Translation: CASSYGTSGGNEQFF.

The chain is built from TRBV25-1 and TRBJ2-3; 8 positions match TRBD1. The CDR3 has 16 residues. CDR1 and CDR2 (germline): MGHDK, SYGVNS. The V and J ends lost 1 base and 6 bases, in that order; junction bases with no gene match: 9. The CDR3 sequence: CASSEWGPGGADTQYF. CDR3 coding DNA: TGTGCCAGCAGTGAATGGGGGCCAGGGGGCGCGGATACGCAGTATTTT.

This clone was detected only a few times. The chain employs TRBV4-3 and TRBJ1-2; 10 bases map to TRBD1. CDR3 length equals 16 residues. V trimming: 3 bases; J trimming: 6 bases; junction bases outside the gene matches: 10. Germline V CDR1 and CDR2: LGHNA, YSLEER. Here the CDR3 DNA reads TGCGCCAGCAGCCATTCCCAGACAGGGGGCCTTAATGGCTACACCTTC. It codes for CASSHSQTGGLNGYTF.

The CDR3: CASSRSGQGIYEQYF. For the CDR3, the DNA is TGCGCCAGCAGCCGATCGGGACAGGGAATCTACGAGCAGTACTTC. The chain is built from TRBV4-3 and TRBJ2-7; 9 positions agree with TRBD1. This CDR3 comprises 15 residues. With 4 bases clipped from V and 3 bases from J, the junction kept 7 bases outside the gene matches. Per the germline V gene, CDR1 is LGHNA and CDR2 is YSLEER.

The genes are TRBV9 and TRBJ2-5, with D possibly matching TRBD1 (5 bases). V lost 3 bases and J lost 1, with 7 bases in between. In germline, CDR1 is SGDLS, CDR2 YYNGEE. CDR3 size: 13 residues. The CDR3 DNA sequence: TGTGCCAGCAGCGCCCAGGGCCAAGAGACCCAGTACTTC. This codes for CASSAQGQETQYF.

This chain uses TRBV28 with TRBJ2-1; tentatively, D is TRBD1 (7 bases). Trimming left V 5 bases short and J 7 bases short, with 18 bases between. Germline-derived CDR1 and CDR2 are MDHEN and SYDVKM. This CDR3 has 15 residues. CDR3 residues: CASSPSTPGGNEQFF. For the CDR3, the DNA is TGTGCCAGCAGTCCGTCTACCCCAGGGGGGAATGAGCAGTTCTTC. Filled out from reference TRBV28 and TRBJ2-1, the complete variable domain reads DVKVTQSSRYLVKRTGEKVFLECVQDMDHENMFWYRQDPGLGLRLIYFSYDVKMKEKGDIPEGYSVSREKKERFSLILESASTNQTSMYLCASSPSTPGGNEQFFGPGTRLTVL.

The gene calls are TRBV4-1 and TRBJ1-2; a possible D gene is TRBD1 (5 bases). The ends were cut back, 5 bases at V and 4 bases at J, with 17 bases in the middle. Germline CDR1 reads MGHRA; CDR2 reads YSYEKL. The CDR3 spans 15 residues. The chain's CDR3 is CASSYKKFGGYGYTF. The CDR3, as DNA: TGCGCCAGCAGCTACAAGAAATTCGGGGGCTATGGCTACACCTTC.

The chain joins TRBV1 to TRBJ1-3; the D call of TRBD1 is as the table states it, not checked on the DNA. TRBV1 is assigned pseudogene status. CDR3 size: 11 residues. As DNA, the CDR3 is TGCACCAGCAACCACATTCCCACCATATATTTT. Translated, it gives CTSNHIPTIYF.

The rearrangement links TRBV10-3 to TRBJ1-5; D gene ambiguous. V shed 0 bases and J shed 7 bases, with 10 bases lying between them. This CDR3 has 14 residues. CDR1 is ENHRY, CDR2 SYGVKD, per germline. CDR3 amino acids: CAISESGNGQPQHF. Written as DNA, the CDR3 is TGTGCCATCAGTGAGTCAGGCAACGGGCAGCCCCAGCATTTT.

DNA for the CDR3: TGTGCCAGCAGACCGGGGGGGCAAGATACGCAGTATTTT. As protein: CASRPGGQDTQYF. The rearrangement uses TRBV27 and TRBJ2-3, with 8 nucleotides matching TRBD2. This CDR3 has 13 residues. In germline, CDR1 is MNHEY, CDR2 SMNVEV (reference sequence). V lost 6 bases to trimming and J lost 5 bases; unmatched junction nucleotides: 4.